This T cell receptor (beta chain) was retrieved from a study of blood T cell repertoires in COVID-19. V lost 2 bases and J 0 bases, leaving 7 bases between the germline ends. Germline assignment: CDR1 SGHNT and CDR2 YENEEA. CDR3 length equals 14 residues. The method was immunoSEQ multiplex PCR; TCRdb's version includes in-frame clones alone and lacks a portion of them. The profile shows a few hundred thousand clones, roughly 89% of them singletons. This clone has only one observation. In this CDR3 the conserved last residue, phenylalanine or tryptophan, is missing, so a read error is likely. This chain connects TRBV11-3 to TRBJ1-1; D might be TRBD1 (5 bases). The sample consisted of peripheral blood. The clonotype was recovered from a woman aged 40 to 50 with COVID-19, enrolled during active disease. CDR3 in DNA: TGTGCCAGCAGCTTAACAGGATTGAACACTGAAGCTTTCTCT. Amino acids: CASSLTGLNTEAFS.